What follows are 24 T cell receptor beta chains derived from one specimen sequenced in a study of CD8 T cells in Susac syndrome. Random hexamers were used to reverse transcribe the RNA input (about 0.5 to 1 ug). MiXCR was run by TCRdb on the immunoSEQ multiplex PCR reads, yielding one entry per CDR3 protein. The sample holds around 110,000 distinct CDR3 sequences, about 93% seen once. The sample was CD8+ T cells from PBMCs. The receptors were sampled from a human donor with Susac syndrome.

The chain carries TRBV20-1 and TRBJ2-1; D gene ambiguous. The CDR3 loop spans 12 amino acids. Germline-derived CDR1 and CDR2 are DFQATT and SNEGSKA (reference sequence). With 2 bases removed from V and 5 bases from J, the gap between germline ends came to 7 bases. This CDR3 reads CSARPQNNEQFF. The CDR3 region has the DNA TGCAGTGCTAGACCCCAAAACAATGAGCAGTTCTTC.

The chain joins TRBV9 to TRBJ1-3; maybe TRBD1 (5 bases). CDR1 is SGDLS and CDR2 is YYNGEE in the germline V gene. The CDR3 totals 15 residues. Trimming removed 2 bases from V and 2 bases from J, with 11 bases in between. The CDR3 loop reads CASSVEWGPGNTIYF. The CDR3 DNA sequence: TGTGCCAGCAGCGTGGAGTGGGGACCTGGAAACACCATATATTTT.

The chain recombines TRBV6-6 with TRBJ2-6; possible D gene TRBD2, 6 bases. This CDR3 is 14 amino acids long. CDR1 and CDR2 (germline): MNHNY, SVGAGI (reference sequence). V lost 11 bases to trimming and J lost 0 bases, with 11 bases between them. Here the CDR3 DNA reads TGTGCCTCATCCGGGAGCTCTGGGGCCAACGTCCTGACTTTC. Translating gives CASSGSSGANVLTF.

A single count supports this clonotype. CDR3 region: CSVRPGNYGYTF. CDR3 nucleotides: TGCAGCGTTCGTCCAGGGAACTATGGCTACACCTTC. This chain links TRBV29-1 with TRBJ1-2; possible D gene TRBD1, 5 bases. Germline values: CDR1 SQVTM, CDR2 ANQGSEA. Trimming cost V 5 bases and J 2 bases, with 9 bases left between them. CDR3 length equals 12 residues.

This clonotype was counted a single time. The CDR3 protein is CASSMGGPEAFF. The DNA for the CDR3 is TGTGCCAGTAGTATGGGCGGACCTGAAGCTTTCTTT. V usage is TRBV19 and J usage is TRBJ1-1; no clear D. Between the trimmed V and J ends, which lost 3 bases and 6 bases, there was a span of 8 bases. The CDR3 spans 12 residues. Germline values: CDR1 LNHDA, CDR2 SQIVND (reference sequence).

This rearrangement joins TRBV19 to TRBJ2-6; no clear D gene. V lost 5 bases and J 0 bases, leaving 8 bases between the germline ends. The V gene's germline CDR1 is LNHDA and CDR2 SQIVND (reference sequence). This CDR3 is built from 15 residues. The CDR3 bases are TGTGCCAGTAGTCTCGGTTTCTCTGGGGCCAACGTCCTGACTTTC. Its protein product is CASSLGFSGANVLTF.

The rearrangement joins TRBV29-1 to TRBJ1-2; possible D gene TRBD1, 6 bases. Germline CDR1 reads SQVTM; CDR2 reads ANQGSEA. V was trimmed by 5 bases and J by 4 bases, leaving 11 bases between them. This CDR3 is built from 12 residues. The CDR3 nucleotides are TGCAGCGTTAGGGGGACGAGCTATGGCTACACCTTC. This codes for CSVRGTSYGYTF. The full variable domain, rest sourced from reference TRBV29-1 and TRBJ1-2, is SAVISQKPSRDICQRGTSLTIQCQVDSQVTMMFWYRQQPGQSLTLIATANQGSEATYESGFVIDKFPISRPNLTFSTLTVSNMSPEDSSIYLCSVRGTSYGYTFGSGTRLTVV.

J is TRBJ1-6 and V is TRBV4-1; 8 bases are shared with TRBD1. The CDR3 has 14 residues. Germline V lookup: CDR1 MGHRA, CDR2 YSYEKL. With 4 bases clipped from V and 10 bases from J, the junction kept 6 bases outside the gene matches. The CDR3: CASSPRQGSSPLHF. Here the CDR3 DNA reads TGCGCCAGCAGCCCGAGACAGGGGAGCTCACCCCTCCACTTT.

The chain carries TRBV6-2 or TRBV6-3 and TRBJ1-5; D unresolved. The V gene lost 2 bases and the J gene lost 4 bases, with 3 bases spanning the gap. This CDR3 is 12 amino acids long. The germline gives CDR1 MNHEY, CDR2 SVGEGT. The CDR3 spells CASSYGNQPQHF. Here the CDR3 DNA reads TGTGCCAGCAGTTACGGGAATCAGCCCCAGCATTTT.

The V and J genes are TRBV12-5 and TRBJ2-7; perhaps TRBD1 as D (6 bases). Deletions cut 3 bases from V and 5 bases from J, with 20 bases between. The CDR3 has 16 amino acids. The germline gives CDR1 LGHNT, CDR2 FRNRAP. The CDR3, as DNA: TGTGCTAGTGGTTTCGTCGTAACAGGGAATATGGACGAGCAGTACTTC. Amino acid sequence: CASGFVVTGNMDEQYF. The variable domain in full, completed from reference TRBV12-5 and TRBJ2-7, reads DARVTQTPRHKVTEMGQEVTMRCQPILGHNTVFWYRQTMMQGLELLAYFRNRAPLDDSGMPKDRFSAEMPDATLATLKIQPSEPRDSAVYFCASGFVVTGNMDEQYFGPGTRLTVT.

The V gene is TRBV5-1, the J gene TRBJ2-7; 10 bases are a match to TRBD1. The CDR3 is made up of 15 amino acids. The V gene's germline CDR1 is SGHRS and CDR2 YFSETQ. V dropped 0 bases and J dropped 4; count of bases not matched to a gene: 4. The CDR3 sequence is CASSLGQGARYEQYF. The CDR3 DNA is TGCGCCAGCAGCTTGGGACAGGGGGCACGTTACGAGCAGTACTTC.

The chain recombines TRBV9 with TRBJ2-7; D is perhaps TRBD1 (6 bases). V lost 0 bases, J lost 5 bases, and 15 bases lay in between. Germline assignment: CDR1 SGDLS and CDR2 YYNGEE. There are 15 residues in the CDR3. CDR3 in DNA: TGTGCCAGCAGCGTAGAGGGACACGCCTTCGACGAGCAGTACTTC. Protein: CASSVEGHAFDEQYF.

This rearrangement joins TRBV9 to TRBJ2-3; 9 bases are a match to TRBD2. Germline V lookup: CDR1 SGDLS, CDR2 YYNGEE. Trimming took 0 bases from V and 3 from J; bases not matched to a gene: 8. The CDR3 length is 17 residues. The CDR3 loop reads CASSVDRLAGRTDTQYF. The CDR3 bases are TGTGCCAGCAGCGTAGATCGGCTAGCGGGGAGGACAGATACGCAGTATTTT. Full variable domain (outside the CDR3, taken from reference TRBV9 and TRBJ2-3): DSGVTQTPKHLITATGQRVTLRCSPRSGDLSVYWYQQSLDQGLQFLIQYYNGEERAKGNILERFSAQQFPDLHSELNLSSLELGDSALYFCASSVDRLAGRTDTQYFGPGTRLTVL.

The V and J genes are TRBV25-1 and TRBJ1-1; weak D call: TRBD1 (6 bases). This CDR3 is 15 amino acids long. Looked up from germline, CDR1 is MGHDK and CDR2 is SYGVNS. Trimming removed 8 bases at V and 0 bases at J, with 16 bases between. The CDR3 bases are TGTGCCAGCCTGACCGCGGGACACCTGAACACTGAAGCTTTCTTT. This codes for CASLTAGHLNTEAFF.

The V gene is TRBV7-9, the J gene TRBJ2-7; 9 bases map to TRBD1. The germline CDR1 and CDR2 sequences are SEHNR and FQNEAQ (reference sequence). The CDR3 has 14 residues. With V trimmed by 5 bases and J by 5 bases, 7 bases remained unmatched. The CDR3 sequence: CASSPGQGFDEQYF. The CDR3 nucleotides read TGTGCCAGCAGCCCGGGACAGGGATTTGACGAGCAGTACTTC.

The chain links TRBV15 to TRBJ1-5, with TRBD1 matching 8 bases. The ends lost 5 bases at V and 5 bases at J; junction bases unmatched: 8. The CDR3 is made up of 15 amino acids. Germline V gives CDR1 LNHNV, CDR2 YYDKDF (reference sequence). In DNA, the CDR3 is TGTGCCACCAGCGAGGGACAGGAGTCTTATCAGCCCCAGCATTTT. Its translation: CATSEGQESYQPQHF. Using reference TRBV15 and TRBJ1-5 for the parts outside the CDR3, the full variable domain is DAMVIQNPRYQVTQFGKPVTLSCSQTLNHNVMYWYQQKSSQAPKLLFHYYDKDFNNEADTPDNFQSRRPNTSFCFLDIRSPGLGDTAMYLCATSEGQESYQPQHFGDGTRLSIL.

The gene calls are TRBV5-1 and TRBJ1-2; 9 bases map to TRBD1. This CDR3 contains 16 residues. Germline V lookup: CDR1 SGHRS, CDR2 YFSETQ. V trimming: 1 base; J trimming: 8 bases; junction bases outside the gene matches: 12. For the CDR3, the DNA is TGCGCCAGCAGCTTGACCCCCGACAGGGGGACCGACGGCTACACCTTC. It is translated as CASSLTPDRGTDGYTF.

The rearrangement joins TRBV29-1 to TRBJ2-1, with D perhaps matching TRBD2 (6 bases). Between the trimmed V and J ends, which lost 0 bases and 4 bases, there was a span of 19 bases. The germline CDR1 and CDR2 sequences are SQVTM and ANQGSEA. This CDR3 has 17 amino acids. CDR3 DNA: TGCAGCGTTGAAGAATGGCGGGGTGAGGCTGGATACAATGAGCAGTTCTTC. Protein sequence: CSVEEWRGEAGYNEQFF.

This sequence joins TRBV29-1 and TRBJ2-7, with D perhaps TRBD1 or TRBD2 (5 bases each). V lost 6 bases to trimming and J lost 9 bases, with 15 bases between them. Germline V gene sequence: CDR1 SQVTM, CDR2 ANQGSEA. The CDR3 has 11 amino acids. CDR3 bases: TGCAGCGTAGAGACAGATCGGGGGCAGTACTTC. Its protein product is CSVETDRGQYF.

The rearrangement uses TRBV15 and TRBJ2-5; D possibly matches TRBD1 or TRBD2 (5 bases each). Germline assignment: CDR1 LNHNV and CDR2 YYDKDF (reference sequence). CDR3 length: 15 amino acids. The V end lost 5 bases, the J end lost 3 bases, and 16 bases lay between the germline ends. CDR3: CATSPLRQGEETQYF. The CDR3 nucleotides are TGTGCCACCAGCCCCCTGAGGCAGGGAGAAGAGACCCAGTACTTC.

Only one count was recorded for this clonotype. The chain combines TRBV27 with TRBJ2-7, with D perhaps TRBD1 (6 bases). This CDR3 is 15 amino acids long. Trimming cost V 6 bases and J 1 base, with 16 bases left between them. Germline V gene sequence: CDR1 MNHEY, CDR2 SMNVEV (reference sequence). As DNA, the CDR3 is TGTGCCAGCAGGGAGGTTGGACAGAATTCCTACGAGCAGTACTTC. Its translation: CASREVGQNSYEQYF.

The genes are TRBV20-1 and TRBJ1-1; 8 bases line up with TRBD1. The V segment lost 2 bases and the J segment 0 bases; nucleotides outside the gene matches: 8. There are 16 residues in the CDR3. Germline loops: CDR1 DFQATT, CDR2 SNEGSKA (reference sequence). DNA of the CDR3: TGCAGTGCTAGAAAGGACAGGGACCGCATGAACACTGAAGCTTTCTTT. This sequence encodes CSARKDRDRMNTEAFF.

The chain couples TRBV29-1 to TRBJ1-1; the match to TRBD1 covers 9 bases. CDR3 length: 14 amino acids. Trimming removed 4 bases from V and 1 base from J; junction bases left unmatched: 4. Germline CDR1 and CDR2: SQVTM and ANQGSEA. CDR3 protein: CSVAGDRANTEAFF. CDR3 DNA: TGCAGCGTTGCCGGGGACAGGGCGAACACTGAAGCTTTCTTT.

The rearrangement uses TRBV5-4 and TRBJ2-1, with D perhaps being TRBD1 or TRBD2 (6 bases each). The CDR3 contains 14 residues. Trimming left V 0 bases short and J 8 bases short, with 12 bases between. CDR1 is SGHNT, CDR2 YYREEE, per germline (reference sequence). The CDR3 loop reads CASSLGGARDEQFF. In DNA form, the CDR3 reads TGTGCCAGCAGCTTGGGGGGGGCCAGGGATGAGCAGTTCTTC. Full variable domain (outside the CDR3, taken from reference TRBV5-4 and TRBJ2-1): ETGVTQSPTHLIKTRGQQVTLRCSSQSGHNTVSWYQQALGQGPQFIFQYYREEENGRGNFPPRFSGLQFPNYSSELNVNALELDDSALYLCASSLGGARDEQFFGPGTRLTVL.